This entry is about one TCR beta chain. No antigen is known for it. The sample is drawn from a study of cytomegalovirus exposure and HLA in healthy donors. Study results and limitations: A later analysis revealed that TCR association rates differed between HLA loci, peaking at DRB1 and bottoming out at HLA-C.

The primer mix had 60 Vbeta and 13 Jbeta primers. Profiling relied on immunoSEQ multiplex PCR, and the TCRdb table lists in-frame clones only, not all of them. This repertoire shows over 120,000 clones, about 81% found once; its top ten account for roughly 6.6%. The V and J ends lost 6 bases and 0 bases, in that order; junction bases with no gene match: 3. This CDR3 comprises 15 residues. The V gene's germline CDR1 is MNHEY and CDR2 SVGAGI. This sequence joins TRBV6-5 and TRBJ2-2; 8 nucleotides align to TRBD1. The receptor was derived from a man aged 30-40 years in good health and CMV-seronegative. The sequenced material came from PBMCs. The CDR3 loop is CASRRQGPNTGELFF. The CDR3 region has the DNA TGTGCCAGCAGACGACAGGGGCCGAACACCGGGGAGCTGTTTTTT.